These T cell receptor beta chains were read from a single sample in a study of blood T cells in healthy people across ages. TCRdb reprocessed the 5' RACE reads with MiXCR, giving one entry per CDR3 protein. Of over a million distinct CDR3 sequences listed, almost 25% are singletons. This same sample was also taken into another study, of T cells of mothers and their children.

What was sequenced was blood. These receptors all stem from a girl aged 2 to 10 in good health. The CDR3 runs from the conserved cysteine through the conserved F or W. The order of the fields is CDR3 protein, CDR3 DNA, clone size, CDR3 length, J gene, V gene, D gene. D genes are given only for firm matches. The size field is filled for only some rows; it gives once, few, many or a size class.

CASSFGGGDNEQFF,TGTGCCAGCAGTTTCGGCGGGGGAGACAATGAGCAGTTCTTC,NA,14,TRBJ2-1,TRBV12-3/TRBV12-4,TRBD2
CASSTYRGNEKLFF,TGTGCCAGCAGCACGTACCGGGGAAATGAAAAACTGTTTTTT,few,14,TRBJ1-4,TRBV7-2,NA
CASSEFGGGDRAFF,TGTGCCAGCAGTGAATTTGGTGGGGGAGACCGAGCTTTCTTT,few,14,TRBJ1-1,TRBV6-1,NA
CASRLLWTSQEATQYF,TGCGCCAGCAGATTATTATGGACGTCCCAAGAAGCGACCCAGTACTTC,NA,16,TRBJ2-5,TRBV5-1,NA
CASSVGGVEAFF,TGTGCCAGCAGTGTAGGGGGTGTTGAAGCTTTCTTT,few,12,TRBJ1-1,TRBV2,NA
CASSAGLAGDEQYF,TGTGCCAGCAGCGCCGGACTAGCGGGTGACGAGCAGTACTTC,NA,14,TRBJ2-7,TRBV7-8,TRBD2
CASSLHRVGTEAFF,TGTGCCAGCAGTTTACATAGGGTTGGGACTGAAGCTTTCTTT,few,14,TRBJ1-1,TRBV27,NA
CASSSTQGRGVAQYF,TGTGCTAGCAGCTCCACCCAGGGGAGGGGAGTCGCGCAGTACTTC,NA,15,TRBJ2-5,TRBV7-2,NA
CASSFRLLNTGELFF,TGTGCCAGCAGCTTCCGTCTTCTGAACACCGGGGAGCTGTTTTTT,NA,15,TRBJ2-2,TRBV11-3,NA
CASSLRGFTGELFF,TGTGCCAGCAGCTTAAGGGGTTTCACCGGGGAGCTGTTTTTT,NA,14,TRBJ2-2,TRBV5-6,NA
CASSKKGQGDQPQHF,TGTGCCAGCAGCAAAAAAGGGCAGGGGGATCAGCCCCAGCATTTT,NA,15,TRBJ1-5,TRBV21-1,NA
CSARASGLLSYNEQFF,TGCAGTGCTAGGGCATCGGGACTACTGTCCTACAATGAGCAGTTCTTC,few,16,TRBJ2-1,TRBV20-1,TRBD2
CASSSGNGETQYF,TGTGCCAGCAGCTCGGGGAACGGGGAGACCCAGTACTTC,NA,13,TRBJ2-5,TRBV7-9,NA
CASGTGSYEEYF,TGTGCCAGCGGGACTGGATCCTACGAGGAGTACTTC,few,12,TRBJ2-7,TRBV4-2,NA
CRVSSYNEQFF,TGCAGAGTCAGCTCCTACAATGAGCAGTTCTTC,NA,11,TRBJ2-1,TRBV29-1,NA
CASMGLADNYEQYF,TGTGCCTCCATGGGACTAGCGGATAATTACGAGCAGTACTTC,few,14,TRBJ2-7,TRBV10-3,TRBD2
CASSPNPGSGDSYEQYF,TGTGCCAGCAGTCCCAACCCCGGTTCAGGCGACTCCTACGAGCAGTACTTC,NA,17,TRBJ2-7,TRBV6-1,NA
CASSYTGDAYEQYF,TGTGCCAGCAGTTACACGGGGGACGCCTACGAGCAGTACTTC,few,14,TRBJ2-7,TRBV6-6,NA
CATSDLTEAPQFF,TGTGCCACCAGTGATTTGACGGAGGCACCGCAGTTCTTC,NA,13,TRBJ2-1,TRBV24-1,NA
CAGSQVYGETQYF,TGCGCCGGCAGCCAAGTTTACGGAGAGACCCAGTACTTC,NA,13,TRBJ2-5,TRBV4-3,NA
CAISESTGGGYTF,TGTGCCATCAGTGAGTCAACAGGGGGTGGCTACACCTTC,NA,13,TRBJ1-2,TRBV10-3,TRBD1
CSVRTGKDTEAFF,TGCAGCGTTCGAACAGGGAAGGACACTGAAGCTTTCTTT,few,13,TRBJ1-1,TRBV29-1,NA
CASSLLGPDEQFF,TGTGCCAGCAGTTTGTTGGGCCCCGATGAGCAGTTCTTC,NA,13,TRBJ2-1,TRBV12-3/TRBV12-4,NA
CASSYGTPGSYEQYF,TGTGCCAGCAGTTATGGTACACCGGGCTCCTACGAGCAGTACTTC,NA,15,TRBJ2-7,TRBV6-5,NA